The present entry profiles one TCR beta chain with its context. The antigen is undetermined. This entry comes from a study of response to subunit inactivated influenza vaccine. Overall study results and limits: Each seasonal influenza vaccination, the authors suggested, recruits few new T cells.

A single record per CDR3 protein comes from TCRdb applying MiXCR to the RT-PCR reads. The sample records about 650,000 distinct CDR3 sequences, about 14% being singletons. V was pared by 3 bases and J by 4 bases, with 8 bases of the junction left unmatched. The CDR3 runs 16 residues. The rearrangement links TRBV12-3 or TRBV12-4 to TRBJ2-2; 7 bases match TRBD2. This specimen consisted of PBMCs from blood, obtained 14 days before vaccination. This TCR derives from a man aged 45-65 years who received an inactivated influenza vaccine. DNA for the CDR3: TGTGCCAGCAGTTTTCTGGGAGGGACGAGCACCGGGGAGCTGTTTTTT. Its protein is CASSFLGGTSTGELFF.